This T cell receptor beta chain was profiled in a study of shared clonotypes between healthy human individuals. Sequencing was performed with immunoSEQ multiplex PCR; in TCRdb, only in-frame clones are kept and a portion is missing. This sample carries about 1 million clones, around four fifths of them seen once, and the ten largest clones take about 1.5%. This CDR3 spans 17 amino acids. V was shortened by 6 bases and J by 1 base, with 19 bases between the two germline ends. Germline V gives CDR1 LNHDA, CDR2 SQIVND (reference sequence). Sequencing was done on a sample of memory CD4+ T cells sorted from blood. Sample subset: CD45RA-negative fraction. J is TRBJ1-5 and V is TRBV19; D perhaps matches TRBD1 (6 bases). The TCR comes from a man between 18 and 29 years old in good health. DNA of the CDR3: TGTGCCAGTAGCCCGGGGGCGGGGGGCGAAAGCAATCAGCCCCAGCATTTT. Translation gives CASSPGAGGESNQPQHF.